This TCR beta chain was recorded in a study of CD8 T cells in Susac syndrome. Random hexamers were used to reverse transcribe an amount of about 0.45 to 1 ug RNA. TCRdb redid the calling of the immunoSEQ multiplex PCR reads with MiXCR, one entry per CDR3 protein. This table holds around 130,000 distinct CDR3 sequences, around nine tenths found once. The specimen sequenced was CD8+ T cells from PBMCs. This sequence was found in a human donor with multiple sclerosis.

The CDR3 DNA reads TGTGCCAGCAGTTACTGGCCAGGGACCGTCAGGACTGAAGCTTTCTTT. As protein: CASSYWPGTVRTEAFF. V gene TRBV6-5 combines with J gene TRBJ1-1, with D tentatively TRBD1 (5 bases). The germline CDR1 and CDR2 sequences are MNHEY and SVGAGI. The CDR3 contains 16 residues. V lost 1 base and J 5 bases, leaving 17 bases between the germline ends.